This entry is about one T cell receptor (beta chain). Its cognate antigen has yet to be identified. The input lacks base qualities; no much larger clone sits a single base away. Using the deep immunoSEQ assay, TCR CDR3 regions were amplified from genomic DNA by multiplex PCR. Genomic DNA extracted from each cell subset was distributed evenly over all wells of several immunoSEQ 96-well plates, and each plate served as one replicate. For sorted subsets, about 200 ng genomic DNA, equal to 30,000 to 35,000 T cell genomes, was loaded into each replicate PCR. Purified libraries were quantified with a Qubit 3.0 fluorometer, sized on a Bioanalyzer 2100, and re-quantified with the KAPA Library Quantification kit. Each immunoSEQ 96-well plate was sequenced on its own single-read 150-cycle Illumina NextSeq 550 flow cell. In the source study's methods: The immunoSEQ output contained only junctional sequences without quality scores, so filtering could not match that applied to full-length reads. Sequences were annotated with PyIR, a Python wrapper for IgBLAST v1.9, and V/J genes and CDR3 were assigned using IMGT germline references. Reads with weak V/J assignments (E-value above 1e-6), missing CDR3, stop codons, out-of-frame junctions, or ambiguous translated residues were removed. V3J clonotypes were defined as sequences sharing an identical inferred V gene, J gene, and CDR3 amino acid sequence. Percentage overlap between repertoires was calculated by dividing the number of shared unique clonotypes by the size of the smaller repertoire. Repertoire richness was assessed with RTK rarefaction, the Chao1 estimator, and Recon v2.1 estimates of unobserved clonotypes. Generation probabilities were computed with OLGA for all TCRbeta clonotypes obtained by the gDNA method from several donors. What TCRdb holds here is the immuneACCESS table cut down to in-frame rearrangements. Part of the clones is not present; checked against another copy, under half of the missing clones reflect an unresolved V gene, and the others are unexplained. V, J and clone size are taken as reported in that table, and D and trimming were inferred from the DNA itself. In this sample the table shows around 2.1 million clones, about 92% of which occur a single time. In total, the top ten clones hold 1.7% of the sample.

This sample was included in a study of shared clonotypes between healthy human individuals (TCRdb year 2020). Some background on the complete study: The cohort included a few men and a couple of women between 18 and 49 years of age. Per donor, three plates each were used for CD4 naive and CD4 memory, two for CD8 naive, and one for CD8 memory. To estimate repertoire size and how much clonotypes are shared between individuals, the study performed deep sequencing of blood TCR repertoires from 4 to 6 healthy adults. Libraries were prepared and TCR repertoires were sequenced by different laboratories using diverse techniques, in order to increase sequencing depth and limit assay-specific biases. Between about 0.85 and 8.9 billion PBMCs per donor were obtained by leukapheresis.

Broader findings and caveats from the paper: Sampling was limited to blood, and TCR repertoires in tissue likely differ from TCR repertoires in blood. Even with the large sequencing depth, rarefaction of the sorted-subset datasets indicated that sequencing was incomplete. The genetic and exposure-history diversity represented was limited by the small number of donors. Sharing across several donors was observed for about 4.8% of naive CD4, less than 4% of naive CD8, over 2% of memory CD4, and over 0.3% of memory CD8 clonotypes. Based on pairwise subsampling, the degree of clonotype sharing among donors was expected to be affected by sequencing depth. Naive subsets generally had larger estimated clonotype richness than memory subsets did. Compared with non-shared clonotypes, clonotypes shared by all four sorted-subset donors had higher generation probabilities.

CD8 naive samples were CD45RO-negative cells positively selected for CCR7, giving a CD45RA+CCR7+ population that excluded TemRA cells. Donors were healthy HIV-negative adults with no recently reported acute infections or vaccinations. All donors were Caucasian adults living in Nashville, Tennessee, USA. After blood collection by leukapheresis, PBMCs were isolated using Ficoll-Histopaque density gradient centrifugation and then cryopreserved in the vapor phase of liquid nitrogen. Purity and quantity of every magnetically sorted T cell population were checked by analytical flow cytometry. Genomic DNA was isolated from every sorted fraction and measured by UV absorbance on a Nanodrop 2000c. The sequenced sample consisted of naive CD8+ T cells from PBMCs. The sample's cell subset or site, from its label and the paper: CD45RA+CCR7+. The clonotype was recovered from a man aged 18 to 29 in good health. Some clones in this sample may be carry-over from other donors' samples.

Here is the DNA: TGTGCCAGCACCAACTTGGGACCCCGGGGCGGAGATACGCAGTATTTT. Translated, it reads CASTNLGPRGGDTQYF. The chain joins TRBV28 to TRBJ2-3; the D call could be TRBD1 or TRBD2, with each sharing 5 bases. The CDR3 measures 16 amino acids from cysteine to phenylalanine. Only CDR3 DNA is held: 48 bases, read in frame from base 1. V drops 7 bases and J drops 5 bases, leaving 22 bases in between. Via the germline V gene, CDR1 is MDHEN and CDR2 SYDVKM.